Reported below is one TCR beta chain. Germline and junction disagree at one end, which may indicate a read error. The CDR3 consists of 17 residues. The V gene's germline CDR1 is MDHEN and CDR2 SYDVKM. These data belong to a study of T cells in localized non-small cell lung cancer. The repertoire was sequenced with immunoSEQ multiplex PCR; TCRdb's copy has only in-frame clones and lacks some. The table has just over 650 clones, around 30% seen once. This sample comprised normal lung tissue next to the tumor, obtained before any cancer treatment. This TCR came from a female donor older than 55 with stage II lung adenocarcinoma. J is TRBJ1-2 and V is TRBV28, with 10 bases lining up with TRBD1. The CDR3 here is CASSLWGQGMAKYGYTF. The CDR3 nucleotides read TGTGCCAGCAGTTTATGGGGACAGGGGATGGCTAAGTATGGCTACACCTTC.